This entry describes one T cell receptor (beta chain). This entry comes from a study of technical replicates of blood from a handful of donors. Between the trimmed V and J ends, which lost 1 base and 0 bases, there was a span of 14 bases. The V gene's germline CDR1 is SGHRS and CDR2 YFSETQ. CDR3 length: 18 amino acids. TCRdb's table, derived via immunoSEQ multiplex PCR, lists solely in-frame clones and lacks some. Of around 60,000 clones in the sample, around 92% were seen once. This TCR came from a human donor in good health. Some clones in this sample may be carry-over from other donors' samples. This sequence joins TRBV5-1 and TRBJ2-6; D might be TRBD1 (6 bases). The sample taken for sequencing was PBMCs. CDR3 amino acids: CASSLRVAGDSGANVLTF. The CDR3 nucleotides are TGCGCCAGCAGCTTGAGGGTGGCAGGGGACTCTGGGGCCAACGTCCTGACTTTC.